This T cell receptor beta chain was retrieved from a study of graft-versus-host responses after intestinal transplantation. Study-level information: Following induction with anti-thymocyte globulin, all recipients were given tacrolimus and steroids for roughly three years. Overall study findings and caveats: Individuals carrying graft-donor T cell macrochimerism showed high graft-versus-host to host-versus-graft clonal ratios in allografts. Early post-transplant HvG declines tracked with peak circulating GvH clone levels. Present in recipient marrow, GvH clones included some that appeared first in ileum or blood.

This table comes from immunoSEQ multiplex PCR, and its TCRdb copy is limited to in-frame clones, with some not included. The sample includes 90,000 to 130,000 clones, 90% to 95% of them seen just once. As concerns this clone: The antigen is unknown.

The CDR3 consists of 11 residues. Trimming pared 1 base from V and 7 bases from J, leaving 2 bases between. Looked up from germline, CDR1 is SGHAT and CDR2 is FQNNGV. The sample consisted of unstimulated CD8+ T cells sorted from spleen or lymph node cells, taken before transplant. This sequence was found in a human donor who was the organ donor for an intestinal transplant. The rearrangement joins TRBV11-2 to TRBJ2-1, with D unclear. CDR3 DNA sequence: TGTGCCAGCAGCTTAGTTAATGAGCAGTTCTTC. It translates to CASSLVNEQFF.